This T cell receptor beta chain was sequenced for a study of T cells in tuberculosis. Study results and limitations: Shorter CDR3-alpha in active tuberculosis partly drove smaller distances. Classification accuracy was around 90% (AUROC roughly 0.9) with the GMM-specific repertoire.

About this clone itself: The antigen is undetermined.

Method: immunoSEQ multiplex PCR; TCRdb's copy keeps in-frame clones and lacks some. The sample has 30,000 to 40,000 clones; 97% are singletons. Germline CDR1 reads LNHNV; CDR2 reads YYDKDF (reference sequence). With 0 bases clipped from V and 5 bases from J, the junction kept 7 bases outside the gene matches. CDR3 length: 16 amino acids. Latent tuberculosis screening used tuberculin skin test and IGRA at entry. J is TRBJ2-1 and V is TRBV15, with 7 bases that match TRBD2. Sample: PBMCs. This sequence was found in a donor aged 10-30 years with latent tuberculosis or without tuberculosis infection. DNA for the CDR3: TGTGCCACCAGCAGAGATGGGGGGACTAAAAACAATGAGCAGTTCTTC. This encodes CATSRDGGTKNNEQFF. Full variable domain (missing parts from reference TRBV15 and TRBJ2-1): DAMVIQNPRYQVTQFGKPVTLSCSQTLNHNVMYWYQQKSSQAPKLLFHYYDKDFNNEADTPDNFQSRRPNTSFCFLDIRSPGLGDTAMYLCATSRDGGTKNNEQFFGPGTRLTVL.